Presented here are 23 T cell receptor beta chains from one specimen sequenced in a study of T cells in Graves' hyperthyroidism and ophthalmopathy (dated by TCRdb to between 2017 and 2020). The library was built by means of multiplex PCR. Sequencer: Illumina HiSeq 2000. The TCR beta CDR3 regions were amplified from the RNA transcripts. A first-round RT-PCR of the TCR CDR3 used the HTBI primer set with the Qiagen OneStep RT-PCR kit. TCRdb passed the public sequencing reads through fastp at Q25 and MiXCR, retaining productive beta sequences. Rows with one shared CDR3 protein collapse into an entry with the most common genes and DNA. This sample holds roughly 380,000 distinct CDR3 sequences; 11% to 15% were observed only once. The ten largest account for 9.5% to 12% of the sample. Sample: blood. The receptor set was obtained from a woman in her fifties or sixties with Graves' hyperthyroidism.

This chain joins TRBV9 and TRBJ2-7, with 9 nucleotides matching TRBD1. CDR1 is SGDLS, CDR2 YYNGEE, per germline. The CDR3 is 15 residues long. J gave up 2 bases and V 4 bases, and 7 bases lay outside the gene matches. The CDR3 nucleotides are TGTGCCAGCAGCCGAGGGGGGACAGGGACCTACGAGCAGTACTTC. Its protein product is CASSRGGTGTYEQYF.

This clonotype was recorded many times. V is TRBV2 and J is TRBJ2-7; possibly TRBD2 for D (5 bases). The germline CDR1 and CDR2 sequences are SNHLY and FYNNEI. The V gene lost 7 bases and the J gene lost 5 bases, with 15 bases spanning the gap. CDR3 length equals 13 residues. CDR3 protein: CASMPRGGHEQYF. The DNA of the CDR3 is TGTGCCAGCATGCCACGGGGTGGCCACGAGCAGTACTTC. Together with reference TRBV2 and TRBJ2-7, the CDR3 gives the full variable domain: EPEVTQTPSHQVTQMGQEVILRCVPISNHLYFYWYRQILGQKVEFLVSFYNNEISEKSEIFDDQFSVERPDGSNFTLKIRSTKLEDSAMYFCASMPRGGHEQYFGPGTRLTVT.

In its sample, this clonotype was seen many times. The rearrangement joins TRBV2 to TRBJ1-4; 7 bases line up with TRBD1. The CDR3 has 15 amino acids. Germline CDR1 reads SNHLY; CDR2 reads FYNNEI. V shed 6 bases and J 4 bases; nucleotides not matched to a gene: 8. The CDR3 sequence: CASRGSTGSNEKLFF. The CDR3 nucleotides are TGTGCCAGCAGGGGGTCGACAGGGAGTAATGAAAAACTGTTTTTT.

The table lists this clonotype with many counts. The chain combines TRBV18 with TRBJ1-3, with D unresolved. Per germline, CDR1 KGHSH and CDR2 LQKENI. The V and J ends lost 0 bases and 2 bases respectively, with 5 bases between them. This CDR3 comprises 14 residues. The CDR3 sequence is CASSPPAAGNTIYF. DNA for the CDR3: TGTGCCAGCTCACCACCGGCAGCTGGAAACACCATATATTTT.

This clonotype was counted many times. The chain combines TRBV6-1 with TRBJ2-5; no clear D gene. Trimming pared 2 bases from V and 2 bases from J, leaving 15 bases between. Germline-derived CDR1 and CDR2 are MNHNS and SASEGT. This CDR3 comprises 16 residues. For the CDR3, the DNA is TGTGCCAGCAGTGAATACGCGGCCAGGCGGCAAGAGACCCAGTACTTC. Amino acids: CASSEYAARRQETQYF.

Ten or more counts support this clonotype. CDR3 sequence reads: CAISSLDGGTEAFF. The CDR3 DNA sequence: TGTGCCATCAGCTCCCTGGATGGGGGCACTGAAGCTTTCTTT. This chain connects TRBV10-3 to TRBJ1-1, with D perhaps TRBD1 (5 bases). Trimming cost V 6 bases and J 4 bases, with 15 bases left between them. Germline V lookup: CDR1 ENHRY, CDR2 SYGVKD. CDR3 length: 14 residues.

In its sample, this clonotype was seen many times. The V call is TRBV13, the J call TRBJ1-4, with D unresolved. CDR3 size: 12 residues. Trimming pared 5 bases from V and 5 bases from J, leaving 6 bases between. Germline CDR1 PRHDT, CDR2 FYEKMQ (reference sequence). The CDR3 region is CASSRTNEKLFF. CDR3 bases: TGTGCCAGCAGCCGAACCAATGAAAAACTGTTTTTT.

The rearrangement links TRBV29-1 to TRBJ2-7, with 11 positions matching TRBD2. After removal of 4 bases from V and 2 bases from J, the junction contained 4 bases not matched to a gene. Germline V CDR1 and CDR2: SQVTM, ANQGSEA. CDR3 length: 14 amino acids. CDR3 DNA: TGCAGCGTTGCCGGGACTAGCGGAACCTACGAGCAGTACTTC. Translated: CSVAGTSGTYEQYF.

The chain has TRBV10-1 and TRBJ2-1; 10 bases are shared with TRBD2. CDR3 length: 16 residues. Per the germline V gene, CDR1 is WNHNN and CDR2 is SYGVQD (reference sequence). Trimming removed 1 base from V and 3 bases from J; junction bases left unmatched: 3. The CDR3 spells CASSEFSGRNYNEQFF. Here the CDR3 DNA reads TGCGCCAGCAGTGAGTTTAGCGGGAGGAACTACAATGAGCAGTTCTTC.

This clonotype was detected many times. The chain combines TRBV20-1 with TRBJ1-1, with D perhaps matching TRBD1 (5 bases). Trimming removed 1 base from V and 3 bases from J, with 9 bases in between. The CDR3 is 13 residues long. The germline V gene encodes CDR1 DFQATT and CDR2 SNEGSKA (reference sequence). CDR3 sequence (DNA): TGCAGTGCTAGAGTTAGGGGCTACACTGAAGCTTTCTTT. It is translated as CSARVRGYTEAFF.

V is TRBV2 and J is TRBJ2-5, with a weak D call TRBD2 (5 bases). The ends were cut back, 11 bases at V and 1 base at J, with 14 bases in the middle. This CDR3 comprises 13 residues. Germline V gene data show CDR1 as SNHLY and CDR2 as FYNNEI. CDR3 amino acids: CAGGLTSQETQYF. The CDR3 bases are TGTGCCGGCGGGTTGACAAGCCAAGAGACCCAGTACTTC.

There are many counts of this clonotype. The J gene is TRBJ2-7, the V gene TRBV11-3; a possible D gene is TRBD2 (6 bases). V dropped 10 bases and J dropped 3 bases, with 13 bases sitting between them. The V gene's germline CDR1 is SGHNT and CDR2 YENEEA. CDR3 length: 12 residues. CDR3 nucleotide sequence: TGTGCCATCACCGGGGAGGACTACGAGCAGTACTTC. Amino acid sequence: CAITGEDYEQYF. Combining the CDR3 with reference TRBV11-3 and TRBJ2-7 gives the whole variable domain EAGVVQSPRYKIIEKKQPVAFWCNPISGHNTLYWYLQNLGQGPELLIRYENEEAVDDSQLPKDRFSAERLKGVDSTLKIQPAELGDSAVYLCAITGEDYEQYFGPGTRLTVT.

This clonotype has ten or more counts. This chain links TRBV6-1 with TRBJ2-1, with D perhaps TRBD1 or TRBD2 (5 bases each). Trimming removed 6 bases at V and 4 bases at J, with 10 bases between. Germline V gene lookup returns CDR1 MNHNS and CDR2 SASEGT. This CDR3 has 13 amino acids. CDR3 nucleotide sequence: TGTGCCAGCAGACGGGACCCATACAATGAGCAGTTCTTC. It yields the protein CASRRDPYNEQFF.

This clonotype has ten or more counts. CDR3 nucleotide sequence: TGTGCCAGCAGTGAAGACAGGGGGACGGTAACAGATACGCAGTATTTT. It yields the protein CASSEDRGTVTDTQYF. The chain recombines TRBV6-1 with TRBJ2-3, with 8 bases lining up with TRBD1. This CDR3 comprises 16 residues. Germline V gene sequence: CDR1 MNHNS, CDR2 SASEGT. Unmatched junction bases numbered 6, after V lost 1 base and J lost 3 bases.

The rearrangement uses TRBV19 and TRBJ2-7, with 8 bases identical to TRBD1. CDR3 length: 13 residues. Unmatched junction bases numbered 6, after V lost 9 bases and J lost 2 bases. The germline V gene encodes CDR1 LNHDA and CDR2 SQIVND (reference sequence). The DNA of the CDR3 is TGTGCCAGCGGGACAGGCAATCCCTACGAGCAGTACTTC. Amino acid sequence: CASGTGNPYEQYF.

The chain is built from TRBV7-9 and TRBJ2-2; TRBD1 is a possible D gene (6 bases). The CDR3 contains 13 residues. The ends were cut back, 7 bases at V and 14 bases at J, with 20 bases in the middle. Germline V gene lookup returns CDR1 SEHNR and CDR2 FQNEAQ (reference sequence). CDR3 in DNA: TGTGCCAGCAACCGGGACAATCAAGAGGGACTGTTTTTT. Translated, it gives CASNRDNQEGLFF. The complete variable domain, with remaining parts taken from reference TRBV7-9 and TRBJ2-2, reads DTGVSQNPRHKITKRGQNVTFRCDPISEHNRLYWYRQTLGQGPEFLTYFQNEAQLEKSRLLSDRFSAERPKGSFSTLEIQRTEQGDSAMYLCASNRDNQEGLFFGEGSRLTVL.

This clonotype showed up just a few times. The chain has TRBV7-3 and TRBJ2-1; tentatively, D is TRBD2 (6 bases). V lost 5 bases and J 8 bases, leaving 16 bases between the germline ends. The CDR3 is made up of 14 amino acids. In germline, CDR1 is SGHTA, CDR2 FQGTGA. CDR3 loop: CASSPIATSYEQFF. In DNA form, the CDR3 reads TGTGCCAGCAGCCCCATAGCTACTAGCTATGAGCAGTTCTTC.

This clonotype was detected ten times or more. The V gene is TRBV12-3 or TRBV12-4, the J gene TRBJ2-1; TRBD1 matches at 10 bases. The CDR3 is 18 amino acids. Germline trimming cut 3 bases from V and 6 bases from J; bases unmatched to any gene: 14. This CDR3 reads CASSLYLGQGFGGNEQFF. As DNA, the CDR3 is TGTGCCAGCAGTTTGTATTTGGGACAGGGGTTCGGAGGCAATGAGCAGTTCTTC.

Ten or more counts support this clonotype. The CDR3 here is CASRGTSGPNTGELFF. The CDR3 DNA reads TGTGCCTCCCGGGGTACTAGCGGACCGAACACCGGGGAGCTGTTTTTT. V gene TRBV10-3 combines with J gene TRBJ2-2, with TRBD2 identical over 8 bases. The junction had 11 bases not matched to a gene; V was cut back by 11 bases and J by 0 bases. Looked up from germline, CDR1 is ENHRY and CDR2 is SYGVKD. There are 16 residues in the CDR3.

The chain joins TRBV9 to TRBJ2-3; 12 bases agree with TRBD2. Germline trimming cut 0 bases from V and 7 bases from J; bases unmatched to any gene: 12. In germline, CDR1 is SGDLS, CDR2 YYNGEE. This CDR3 is 18 amino acids long. The CDR3 loop is CASSVGLAGVVSGNTQYF. In DNA, the CDR3 is TGTGCCAGCAGCGTAGGACTAGCGGGAGTTGTTAGCGGGAATACGCAGTATTTT.

This clonotype was seen repeatedly, ten times or more. The chain uses TRBV5-1 and TRBJ2-1, with 10 bases aligning to TRBD2. The CDR3 covers 17 residues. CDR1 is SGHRS and CDR2 is YFSETQ in the germline V gene. The V gene end was trimmed by 0 bases and the J gene end by 7 bases; junction bases not matched to a gene: 10. The CDR3 DNA reads TGCGCCAGCAGCTTGGCAGGTCGGAGGACTAGCGGAAATGAGCAGTTCTTC. This encodes CASSLAGRRTSGNEQFF.

V gene TRBV2 combines with J gene TRBJ1-6; D is undetermined. CDR3 length: 14 residues. Trimming took off 5 bases at V and 6 bases at J, with 11 bases between the two ends. In germline, CDR1 is SNHLY, CDR2 FYNNEI. CDR3 nucleotides: TGTGCCAGCAGTTCCAGACGGACTAATTCACCCCTCCACTTT. It translates to CASSSRRTNSPLHF.

This clonotype occurred a few times. This chain connects TRBV29-1 to TRBJ1-1; D possibly corresponds to TRBD1 (5 bases). The CDR3 consists of 13 residues. Per the germline V gene, CDR1 is SQVTM and CDR2 is ANQGSEA. Deletions cut 0 bases from V and 10 bases from J, with 15 bases between. This CDR3 reads CSVEDNSGGLAFF. CDR3 DNA sequence: TGCAGCGTTGAAGATAACTCCGGGGGGTTAGCTTTCTTT.